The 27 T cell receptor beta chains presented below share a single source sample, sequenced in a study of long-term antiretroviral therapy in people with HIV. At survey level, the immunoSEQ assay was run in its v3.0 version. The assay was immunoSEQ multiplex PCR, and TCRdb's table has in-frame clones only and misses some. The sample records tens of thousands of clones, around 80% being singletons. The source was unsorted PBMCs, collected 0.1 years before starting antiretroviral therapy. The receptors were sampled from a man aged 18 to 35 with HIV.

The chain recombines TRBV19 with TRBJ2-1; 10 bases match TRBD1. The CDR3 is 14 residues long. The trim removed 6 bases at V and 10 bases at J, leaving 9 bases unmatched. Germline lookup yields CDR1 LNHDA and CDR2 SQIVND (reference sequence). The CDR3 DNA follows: TGTGCCAGTAGAACGGGACAGGGGTTGGGGGAGCAGTTCTTC. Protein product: CASRTGQGLGEQFF.

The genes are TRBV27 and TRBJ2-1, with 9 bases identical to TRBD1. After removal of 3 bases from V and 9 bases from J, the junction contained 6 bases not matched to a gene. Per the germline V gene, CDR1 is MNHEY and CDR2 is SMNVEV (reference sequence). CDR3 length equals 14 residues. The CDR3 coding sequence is TGTGCCAGCAGTTTGGACAGGGGAGGGGGTGAGCAGTTCTTC. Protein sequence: CASSLDRGGGEQFF.

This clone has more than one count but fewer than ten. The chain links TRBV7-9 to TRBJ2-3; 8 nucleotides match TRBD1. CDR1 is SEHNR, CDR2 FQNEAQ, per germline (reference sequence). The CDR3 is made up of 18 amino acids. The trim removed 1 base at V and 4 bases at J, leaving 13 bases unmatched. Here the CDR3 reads CASSLVFGQGARSDTQYF. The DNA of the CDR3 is TGTGCCAGCAGCTTAGTATTCGGGCAGGGGGCGCGGTCAGATACGCAGTATTTT.

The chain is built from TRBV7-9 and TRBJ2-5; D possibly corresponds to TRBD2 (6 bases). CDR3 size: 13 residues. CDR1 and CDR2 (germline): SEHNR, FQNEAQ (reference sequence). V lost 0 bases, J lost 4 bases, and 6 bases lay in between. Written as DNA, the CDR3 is TGTGCCAGCAGCTTAGCGGGGGGAGAGACCCAGTACTTC. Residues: CASSLAGGETQYF.

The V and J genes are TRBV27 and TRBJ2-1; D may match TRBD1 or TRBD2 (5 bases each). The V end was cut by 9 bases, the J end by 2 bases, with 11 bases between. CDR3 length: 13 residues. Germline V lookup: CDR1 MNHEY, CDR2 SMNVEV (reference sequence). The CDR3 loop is CASWDGTYNEQFF. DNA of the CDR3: TGTGCCAGTTGGGACGGGACCTACAATGAGCAGTTCTTC.

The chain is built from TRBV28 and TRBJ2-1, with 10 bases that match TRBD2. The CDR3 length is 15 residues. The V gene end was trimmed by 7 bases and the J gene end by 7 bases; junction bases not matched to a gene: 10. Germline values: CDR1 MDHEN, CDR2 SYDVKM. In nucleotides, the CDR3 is TGTGCCAGCATTAACGGGGCTAGCGGGGGTAATGAGCAGTTCTTC. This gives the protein CASINGASGGNEQFF.

This CDR3 reads CASSRGTLDGYTF. CDR3 nucleotide sequence: TGTGCCAGCAGCCGCGGGACACTTGACGGCTACACCTTC. This chain connects TRBV7-2 to TRBJ1-2; possibly TRBD1 for D (6 bases). The V gene's germline CDR1 is SGHTA and CDR2 FQGNSA. Trimming left V 5 bases short and J 8 bases short, with 15 bases between. The length of the CDR3 is 13 residues.

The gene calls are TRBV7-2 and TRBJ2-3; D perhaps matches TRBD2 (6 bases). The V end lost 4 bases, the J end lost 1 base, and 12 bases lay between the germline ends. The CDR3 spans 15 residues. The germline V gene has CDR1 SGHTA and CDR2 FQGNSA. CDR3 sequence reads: CASSWDSGGTDTQYF. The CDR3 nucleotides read TGTGCCAGCAGCTGGGATAGCGGAGGCACAGATACGCAGTATTTT.

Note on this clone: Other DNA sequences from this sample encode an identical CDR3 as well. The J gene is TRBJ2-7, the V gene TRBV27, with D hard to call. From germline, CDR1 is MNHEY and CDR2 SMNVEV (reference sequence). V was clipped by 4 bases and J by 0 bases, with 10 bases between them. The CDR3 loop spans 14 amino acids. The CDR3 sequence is CASSYDGSSYEQYF. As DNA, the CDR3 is TGTGCCAGCAGTTATGATGGGTCCTCCTACGAGCAGTACTTC.

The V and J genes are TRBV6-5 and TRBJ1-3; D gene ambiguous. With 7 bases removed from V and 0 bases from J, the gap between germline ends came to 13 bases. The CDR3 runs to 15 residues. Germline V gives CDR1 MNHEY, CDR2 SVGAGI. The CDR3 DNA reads TGTGCCAGCACACGATCCGCTAGCTCTGGAAACACCATATATTTT. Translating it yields CASTRSASSGNTIYF.

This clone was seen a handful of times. The CDR3: CASSPGQGRYTF. The CDR3 bases are TGTGCCAGCAGCCCGGGACAGGGACGCTACACCTTC. This sequence joins TRBV6-5 and TRBJ1-2; 9 positions agree with TRBD1. Germline V CDR1 and CDR2: MNHEY, SVGAGI. J lost 9 bases, V lost 6 bases, and 5 bases had no gene match. The CDR3 is 12 residues long.

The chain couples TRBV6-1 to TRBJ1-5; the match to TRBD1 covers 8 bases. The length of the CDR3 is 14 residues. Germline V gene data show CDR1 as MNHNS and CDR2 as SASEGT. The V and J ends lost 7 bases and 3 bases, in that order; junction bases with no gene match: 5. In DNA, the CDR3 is TGTGCCAGCACCCTGGGACAGGCCAATCAGCCCCAGCATTTT. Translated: CASTLGQANQPQHF.

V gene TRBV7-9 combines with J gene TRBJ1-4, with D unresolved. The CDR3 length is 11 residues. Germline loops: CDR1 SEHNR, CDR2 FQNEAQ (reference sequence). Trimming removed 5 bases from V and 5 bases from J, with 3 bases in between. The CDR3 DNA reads TGTGCCAGCAGCGGAAATGAAAAACTGTTTTTT. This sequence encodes CASSGNEKLFF.

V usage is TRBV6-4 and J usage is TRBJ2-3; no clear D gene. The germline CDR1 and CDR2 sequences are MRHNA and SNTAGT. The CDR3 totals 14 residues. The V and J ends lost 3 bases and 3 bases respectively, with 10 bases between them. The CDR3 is CASSERGITDTQYF. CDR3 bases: TGTGCCAGCAGTGAGCGTGGGATAACAGATACGCAGTATTTT.

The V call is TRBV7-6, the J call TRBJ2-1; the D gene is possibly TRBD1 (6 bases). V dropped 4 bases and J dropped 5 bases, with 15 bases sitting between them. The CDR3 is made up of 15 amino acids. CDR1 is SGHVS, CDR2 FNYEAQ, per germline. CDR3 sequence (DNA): TGTGCCAGCAGCTGGGGGCCCGCCGGAGACAATGAGCAGTTCTTC. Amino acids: CASSWGPAGDNEQFF.

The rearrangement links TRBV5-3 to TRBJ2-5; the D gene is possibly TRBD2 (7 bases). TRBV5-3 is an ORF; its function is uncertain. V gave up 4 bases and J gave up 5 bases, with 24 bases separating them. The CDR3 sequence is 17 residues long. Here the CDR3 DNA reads TGTGCCAGAAGCCTCGAGGGCCGGGGGGCCATAGGGGAGACCCAGTACTTC. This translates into CARSLEGRGAIGETQYF.

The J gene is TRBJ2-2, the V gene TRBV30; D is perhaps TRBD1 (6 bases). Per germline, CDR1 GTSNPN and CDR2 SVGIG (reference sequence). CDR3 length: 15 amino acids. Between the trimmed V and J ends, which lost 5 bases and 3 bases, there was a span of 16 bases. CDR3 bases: TGTGCCTGGCAACAGGGAAATGTTGACACCGGGGAGCTGTTTTTT. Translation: CAWQQGNVDTGELFF.

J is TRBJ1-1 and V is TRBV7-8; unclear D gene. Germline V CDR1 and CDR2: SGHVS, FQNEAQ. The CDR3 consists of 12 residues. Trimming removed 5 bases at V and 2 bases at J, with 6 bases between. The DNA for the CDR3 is TGTGCCAGCAGCCCTCAAAACACTGAAGCTTTCTTT. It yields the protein CASSPQNTEAFF.

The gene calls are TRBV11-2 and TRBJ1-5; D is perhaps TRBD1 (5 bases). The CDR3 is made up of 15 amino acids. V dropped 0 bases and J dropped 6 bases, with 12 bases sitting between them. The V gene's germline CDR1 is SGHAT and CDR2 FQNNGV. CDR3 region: CASSLEAGQAQPQHF. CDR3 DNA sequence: TGTGCCAGCAGCTTAGAAGCAGGGCAAGCTCAGCCCCAGCATTTT.

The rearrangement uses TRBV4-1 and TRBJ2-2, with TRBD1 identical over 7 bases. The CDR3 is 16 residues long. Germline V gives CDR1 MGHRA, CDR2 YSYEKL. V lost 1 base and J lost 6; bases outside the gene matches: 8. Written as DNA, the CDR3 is TGCGCCAGCAGCCAAGGGGAGCTAACAGGGGCCGGGGAGCTGTTTTTT. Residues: CASSQGELTGAGELFF.

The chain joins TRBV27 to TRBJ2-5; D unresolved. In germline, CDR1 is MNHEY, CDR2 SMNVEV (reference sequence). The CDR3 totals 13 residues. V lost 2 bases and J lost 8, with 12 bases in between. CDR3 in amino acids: CASSLGVGQTQYF. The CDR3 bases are TGTGCCAGCAGTTTAGGAGTCGGTCAAACCCAGTACTTC.

CDR3 in DNA: TGTGCCAGCAGCTGGGGGGCGGGAGGGCCGGGGCAGTTCTTC. Amino acids: CASSWGAGGPGQFF. The V call is TRBV5-5, the J call TRBJ2-1; TRBD2 matches at 9 bases. Per the germline V gene, CDR1 is SGHKS and CDR2 is YYEKEE (reference sequence). The CDR3 covers 14 residues. After removal of 3 bases from V and 12 bases from J, the junction contained 10 bases not matched to a gene.

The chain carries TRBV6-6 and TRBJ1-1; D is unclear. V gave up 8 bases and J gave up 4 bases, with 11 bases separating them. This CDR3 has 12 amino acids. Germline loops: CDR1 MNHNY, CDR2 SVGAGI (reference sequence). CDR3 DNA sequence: TGTGCCAGCGACCCGGAGGGCACTGAAGCTTTCTTT. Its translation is CASDPEGTEAFF.

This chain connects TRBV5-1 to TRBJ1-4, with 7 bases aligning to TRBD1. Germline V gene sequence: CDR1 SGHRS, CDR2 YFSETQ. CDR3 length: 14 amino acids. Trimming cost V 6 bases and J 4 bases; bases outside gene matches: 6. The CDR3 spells CASTPGQFNEKLFF. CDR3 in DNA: TGCGCCAGCACCCCGGGACAGTTTAATGAAAAACTGTTTTTT.

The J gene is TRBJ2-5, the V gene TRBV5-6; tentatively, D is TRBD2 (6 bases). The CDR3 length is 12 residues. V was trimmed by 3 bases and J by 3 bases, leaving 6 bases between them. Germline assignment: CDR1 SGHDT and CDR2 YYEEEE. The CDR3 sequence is CASSWGEETQYF. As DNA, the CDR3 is TGTGCCAGCAGCTGGGGGGAAGAGACCCAGTACTTC. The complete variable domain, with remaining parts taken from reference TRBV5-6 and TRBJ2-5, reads DAGVTQSPTHLIKTRGQQVTLRCSPKSGHDTVSWYQQALGQGPQFIFQYYEEEERQRGNFPDRFSGHQFPNYSSELNVNALLLGDSALYLCASSWGEETQYFGPGTRLLVL.

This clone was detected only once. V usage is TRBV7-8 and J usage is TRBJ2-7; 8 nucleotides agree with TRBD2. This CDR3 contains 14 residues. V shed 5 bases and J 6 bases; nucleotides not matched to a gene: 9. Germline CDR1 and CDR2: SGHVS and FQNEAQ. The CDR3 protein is CASSPRGLGGEQYF. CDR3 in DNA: TGTGCCAGCAGCCCTAGGGGACTAGGAGGCGAGCAGTACTTC.

CDR3 residues: CASSSSRQGFGSPLHF. The CDR3 DNA is TGTGCCAGCAGCTCATCGCGACAGGGGTTCGGTTCACCCCTCCACTTT. This chain connects TRBV7-9 to TRBJ1-6; 8 bases fit TRBD1. The CDR3 spans 16 residues. Germline CDR1 and CDR2: SEHNR and FQNEAQ (reference sequence). V dropped 4 bases and J dropped 9; count of bases not matched to a gene: 11.